The next 26 T cell receptor beta chains were all read from a single sample in a study of PD-1 blockade in classical Hodgkin lymphoma. The protocol was immunoSEQ multiplex PCR, while the TCRdb copy is restricted to in-frame clones and leaves out a portion. This sample has fewer than 90,000 clones, with approximately 88% found just once. Each patient's relapse followed autologous stem cell transplantation, and brentuximab vedotin exposure varied. The sample consisted of peripheral blood mononuclear cells (PBMCs), taken at baseline. The receptors were gathered from a human donor with classical Hodgkin lymphoma.

In the case of this clone: The DNA is omitted, as the CDR3 cannot be located on it reliably, and the CDR3 follows TCRdb's listing. The rearrangement joins TRBV18 to TRBJ2-1; the table's TRBD2 call for D was not verified on the DNA. Ends included, the CDR3 has 16 residues. The V gene's germline CDR1 is KGHSH and CDR2 LQKENI. The CDR3 sequence: CASSPRRVAGGNEQLF.

This clone occurred many times. This chain uses TRBV30 with TRBJ2-6; a possible D gene is TRBD1 (6 bases). This CDR3 has 14 residues. The germline gives CDR1 GTSNPN, CDR2 SVGIG (reference sequence). The V and J ends lost 5 bases and 2 bases respectively, with 10 bases between them. CDR3 residues: CAWSTGTGANVLTF. The CDR3 DNA reads as TGTGCCTGGTCTACAGGGACTGGGGCCAACGTCCTGACTTTC.

The chain couples TRBV30 to TRBJ2-1; D not resolved. There are 14 residues in the CDR3. The germline V gene encodes CDR1 GTSNPN and CDR2 SVGIG (reference sequence). V shed 0 bases and J shed 1 base, with 7 bases lying between them. CDR3 nucleotide sequence: TGTGCCTGGAGTGTACTGGGTTCCTACAATGAGCAGTTCTTC. Translated: CAWSVLGSYNEQFF.

This clone appeared a single time. The chain has TRBV7-2 and TRBJ2-3; 7 nucleotides agree with TRBD1. Unmatched junction bases numbered 11, after V lost 3 bases and J lost 5 bases. The V gene's germline CDR1 is SGHTA and CDR2 FQGNSA. There are 16 residues in the CDR3. CDR3 coding DNA: TGTGCCAGCAGCTTTTCGACAGGGTGGAATGAAGATACGCAGTATTTT. Translated: CASSFSTGWNEDTQYF.

In DNA, the CDR3 is TGTGCTAGTGGTTTGGCGAACAGCTACGAGCAGTACTTC. Translated, it gives CASGLANSYEQYF. The V gene is TRBV12-5, the J gene TRBJ2-7, with D hard to call. Trimming took 1 base from V and 3 from J, leaving 7 bases between them. The CDR3 consists of 13 residues. CDR1 and CDR2 (germline): LGHNT, FRNRAP.

The rearrangement uses TRBV11-2 and TRBJ2-1, with 10 bases lining up with TRBD1. This CDR3 is built from 16 residues. CDR1 is SGHAT and CDR2 is FQNNGV in the germline V gene. The V and J ends lost 5 bases and 7 bases, in that order; junction bases with no gene match: 11. In DNA, the CDR3 is TGTGCCAGCAGCGCGCGGACAGGGGGGACTACGAATGAGCAGTTCTTC. The encoded protein is CASSARTGGTTNEQFF. Supplemented by reference TRBV11-2 and TRBJ2-1, the full variable domain reads EAGVAQSPRYKIIEKRQSVAFWCNPISGHATLYWYQQILGQGPKLLIQFQNNGVVDDSQLPKDRFSAERLKGVDSTLKIQPAKLEDSAVYLCASSARTGGTTNEQFFGPGTRLTVL.

V and J are TRBV10-1 and TRBJ2-3; D is perhaps TRBD1 (6 bases). The ends were cut back, 4 bases at V and 1 base at J, with 15 bases in the middle. The CDR3 runs 16 residues. In germline, CDR1 is WNHNN, CDR2 SYGVQD (reference sequence). CDR3 nucleotide sequence: TGCGCCAGCAGTGGCCGGGACATGCGGGGCACAGATACGCAGTATTTT. Residues: CASSGRDMRGTDTQYF.

The genes are TRBV6-1 and TRBJ1-1; TRBD1 might be the D (5 bases). Germline V gene data show CDR1 as MNHNS and CDR2 as SASEGT. This CDR3 has 13 residues. The V and J ends lost 7 bases and 0 bases respectively, with 9 bases between them. CDR3 sequence: CASKTAVNTEAFF. The CDR3 bases are TGTGCCAGCAAGACAGCTGTGAACACTGAAGCTTTCTTT.

The chain couples TRBV29-1 to TRBJ2-3, with 7 nucleotides matching TRBD1. The germline V gene encodes CDR1 SQVTM and CDR2 ANQGSEA. V gave up 1 base and J gave up 2 bases; unmatched junction bases: 6. The length of the CDR3 is 15 residues. The CDR3 coding sequence is TGCAGCGTTGAAGGGCGAGACAGGGCCACAGATACGCAGTATTTT. This translates into CSVEGRDRATDTQYF.

The J gene is TRBJ2-2, the V gene TRBV7-9; 7 bases are a match to TRBD1. V was pared by 5 bases and J by 5 bases, with 11 bases of the junction left unmatched. Germline assignment: CDR1 SEHNR and CDR2 FQNEAQ (reference sequence). This CDR3 spans 16 amino acids. CDR3: CASSVSTGVKTGELFF. Written as DNA, the CDR3 is TGTGCCAGCAGCGTCTCCACAGGGGTGAAAACCGGGGAGCTGTTTTTT.

This clone was seen only once. The chain joins TRBV6-5 to TRBJ2-7; the D gene is possibly TRBD1 (5 bases). CDR1 is MNHEY and CDR2 is SVGAGI in the germline V gene. Trimming cost V 9 bases and J 2 bases, with 11 bases left between them. This CDR3 has 12 amino acids. In DNA, the CDR3 is TGTGCCAGTCAGGGCCGTACCTACGAGCAGTACTTC. This encodes CASQGRTYEQYF.

The rearrangement joins TRBV11-2 to TRBJ1-1; D may be TRBD1 (6 bases). The CDR3 extends over 13 amino acids. Trimming took off 6 bases at V and 4 bases at J, with 12 bases between the two ends. Germline V gene sequence: CDR1 SGHAT, CDR2 FQNNGV. The CDR3 bases are TGTGCCAGCAGGCTGGGGGGGGCCACTGAAGCTTTCTTT. Amino acids: CASRLGGATEAFF.

This clone was observed a single time. This sequence joins TRBV18 and TRBJ2-5; weak D call: TRBD1 (6 bases). The V gene's germline CDR1 is KGHSH and CDR2 LQKENI. V lost 2 bases and J 5 bases, leaving 9 bases between the germline ends. The CDR3 covers 13 residues. The CDR3 bases are TGTGCCAGCTCACCATCGCAGGGGGAGACCCAGTACTTC. Translated, it gives CASSPSQGETQYF.

The chain links TRBV21-1 to TRBJ2-2; TRBD2 was called by the table and not checked on the DNA. TRBV21-1 is deemed a pseudogene. CDR3 length: 13 amino acids. CDR3 nucleotide sequence: TGTGCCAGCCGGGAGGAGAACACCGGGGAGCTGTTTTTT. It encodes CASREENTGELFF.

This sequence joins TRBV7-6 and TRBJ2-7, with D possibly TRBD2 on 6 matching bases. Germline V gene sequence: CDR1 SGHVS, CDR2 FNYEAQ. V was shortened by 3 bases and J by 0 bases, with 9 bases between the two germline ends. This CDR3 spans 14 amino acids. CDR3 sequence (DNA): TGTGCCAGCAGCTTTGACGGGAGCTCCTACGAGCAGTACTTC. Translated, it gives CASSFDGSSYEQYF.

The chain couples TRBV7-9 to TRBJ2-3, with 11 positions matching TRBD2. The CDR3 length is 17 residues. Trimming removed 4 bases from V and 2 bases from J; junction bases left unmatched: 8. Germline V gene lookup returns CDR1 SEHNR and CDR2 FQNEAQ (reference sequence). CDR3 DNA sequence: TGTGCCAGCAGCTCGGGACTAGCGGAGACATTCACAGATACGCAGTATTTT. As protein: CASSSGLAETFTDTQYF.

The rearrangement links TRBV27 to TRBJ1-1; no reliable D call. Trimming pared 3 bases from V and 8 bases from J, leaving 10 bases between. Germline V gives CDR1 MNHEY, CDR2 SMNVEV (reference sequence). This CDR3 spans 12 amino acids. The DNA for the CDR3 is TGTGCCAGCAGTTTTAATAACGGAGAAGCTTTCTTT. It encodes CASSFNNGEAFF.

The gene calls are TRBV6-5 and TRBJ1-3; the D is unclear. Trimming removed 0 bases at V and 0 bases at J, with 6 bases between. From germline, CDR1 is MNHEY and CDR2 SVGAGI. The CDR3 spans 15 residues. CDR3 bases: TGTGCCAGCAGTTACTCAACCGGCTCTGGAAACACCATATATTTT. It specifies CASSYSTGSGNTIYF.

V is TRBV30 and J is TRBJ1-2; weak D call: TRBD1 (5 bases). Looked up from germline, CDR1 is GTSNPN and CDR2 is SVGIG (reference sequence). This CDR3 is 12 amino acids long. Between the trimmed V and J ends, which lost 3 bases and 5 bases, there was a span of 10 bases. The CDR3 nucleotides are TGTGCCTGGAGCTCGGGGCAGTATGGCTACACCTTC. Its translation: CAWSSGQYGYTF.

The V and J genes are TRBV28 and TRBJ2-7; D remains unclear. Germline CDR1 is MDHEN and CDR2 is SYDVKM. Trimming took 3 bases from V and 5 from J, leaving 11 bases between them. There are 13 residues in the CDR3. Written as DNA, the CDR3 is TGTGCCAGCAGTTTTACCCCCGCGGACGAGCAGTACTTC. It specifies CASSFTPADEQYF.

This sequence joins TRBV4-1 and TRBJ2-5; the match to TRBD2 covers 14 bases. The germline V gene encodes CDR1 MGHRA and CDR2 YSYEKL. The junction had 11 bases not matched to a gene; V was cut back by 0 bases and J by 2 bases. The CDR3 length is 20 residues. CDR3 nucleotide sequence: TGCGCCAGCAGCCAAGATTTACGCCGGAGACTAGCGGGAGGGCAAGAGACCCAGTACTTC. Translating it yields CASSQDLRRRLAGGQETQYF.

As concerns this clone: Mismatch with germline at one junction end may stem from a read error. The chain employs TRBV7-8 and TRBJ2-7; D is perhaps TRBD1 or TRBD2 (5 bases each). The V gene's germline CDR1 is SGHVS and CDR2 FQNEAQ. This CDR3 has 16 amino acids. This CDR3 reads CASTLQIGDPTYEQYF. CDR3 coding DNA: TGTGCCAGCACCTTACAAATCGGGGACCCGACTTACGAGCAGTACTTC.

The chain carries TRBV6-5 and TRBJ2-7, with 11 nucleotides matching TRBD1. Trimming removed 5 bases from V and 2 bases from J; junction bases left unmatched: 5. The CDR3 length is 15 residues. Germline lookup yields CDR1 MNHEY and CDR2 SVGAGI. In DNA form, the CDR3 reads TGTGCCAGCAGTACCGGACAGGGGGCCACCTACGAGCAGTACTTC. Translated, it gives CASSTGQGATYEQYF.

This clone was recorded only once. The gene calls are TRBV7-9 and TRBJ2-7; D gene unclear. The germline V and J ends were trimmed by 5 bases and 5 bases, with 13 bases remaining between them. CDR1 SEHNR and CDR2 FQNEAQ come from the germline V gene (reference sequence). The CDR3 contains 13 residues. The CDR3 nucleotides are TGTGCCAGCAGCCCGCTGTTGGGTGACGAGCAGTACTTC. Its protein product is CASSPLLGDEQYF. Based on the CDR3 plus reference TRBV7-9 and TRBJ2-7, the full variable domain is DTGVSQNPRHKITKRGQNVTFRCDPISEHNRLYWYRQTLGQGPEFLTYFQNEAQLEKSRLLSDRFSAERPKGSFSTLEIQRTEQGDSAMYLCASSPLLGDEQYFGPGTRLTVT.

The chain links TRBV5-1 to TRBJ1-4, with D possibly TRBD1 on 6 matching bases. V gave up 0 bases and J gave up 8 bases, with 14 bases separating them. Germline V CDR1 and CDR2: SGHRS, YFSETQ. This CDR3 has 15 residues. CDR3 residues: CASSLGTEGREKLFF. The CDR3 nucleotides read TGCGCCAGCAGCTTGGGGACAGAAGGTAGAGAAAAACTGTTTTTT.

The chain's CDR3 is CASSIGLAEQFF. CDR3 nucleotides: TGTGCCAGCAGTATCGGACTAGCTGAGCAGTTCTTC. This chain connects TRBV6-6 to TRBJ2-1; 8 bases fit TRBD2. V shed 5 bases, J shed 9 bases, and the junction held 3 bases outside the gene matches. From germline, CDR1 is MNHNY and CDR2 SVGAGI (reference sequence). CDR3 length: 12 residues.